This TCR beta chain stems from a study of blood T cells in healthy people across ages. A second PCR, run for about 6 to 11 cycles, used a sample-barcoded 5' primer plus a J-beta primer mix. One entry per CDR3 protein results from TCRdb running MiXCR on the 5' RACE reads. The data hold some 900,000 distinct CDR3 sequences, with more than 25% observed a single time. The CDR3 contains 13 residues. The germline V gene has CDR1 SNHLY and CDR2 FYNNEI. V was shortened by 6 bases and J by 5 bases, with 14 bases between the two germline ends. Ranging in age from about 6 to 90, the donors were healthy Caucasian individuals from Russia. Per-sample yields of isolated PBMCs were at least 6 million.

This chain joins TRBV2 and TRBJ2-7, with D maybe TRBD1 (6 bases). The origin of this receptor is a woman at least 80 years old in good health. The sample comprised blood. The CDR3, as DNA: TGTGCCAGCAGGGTTACAGGGTCCAACGAGCAGTACTTC. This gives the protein CASRVTGSNEQYF.